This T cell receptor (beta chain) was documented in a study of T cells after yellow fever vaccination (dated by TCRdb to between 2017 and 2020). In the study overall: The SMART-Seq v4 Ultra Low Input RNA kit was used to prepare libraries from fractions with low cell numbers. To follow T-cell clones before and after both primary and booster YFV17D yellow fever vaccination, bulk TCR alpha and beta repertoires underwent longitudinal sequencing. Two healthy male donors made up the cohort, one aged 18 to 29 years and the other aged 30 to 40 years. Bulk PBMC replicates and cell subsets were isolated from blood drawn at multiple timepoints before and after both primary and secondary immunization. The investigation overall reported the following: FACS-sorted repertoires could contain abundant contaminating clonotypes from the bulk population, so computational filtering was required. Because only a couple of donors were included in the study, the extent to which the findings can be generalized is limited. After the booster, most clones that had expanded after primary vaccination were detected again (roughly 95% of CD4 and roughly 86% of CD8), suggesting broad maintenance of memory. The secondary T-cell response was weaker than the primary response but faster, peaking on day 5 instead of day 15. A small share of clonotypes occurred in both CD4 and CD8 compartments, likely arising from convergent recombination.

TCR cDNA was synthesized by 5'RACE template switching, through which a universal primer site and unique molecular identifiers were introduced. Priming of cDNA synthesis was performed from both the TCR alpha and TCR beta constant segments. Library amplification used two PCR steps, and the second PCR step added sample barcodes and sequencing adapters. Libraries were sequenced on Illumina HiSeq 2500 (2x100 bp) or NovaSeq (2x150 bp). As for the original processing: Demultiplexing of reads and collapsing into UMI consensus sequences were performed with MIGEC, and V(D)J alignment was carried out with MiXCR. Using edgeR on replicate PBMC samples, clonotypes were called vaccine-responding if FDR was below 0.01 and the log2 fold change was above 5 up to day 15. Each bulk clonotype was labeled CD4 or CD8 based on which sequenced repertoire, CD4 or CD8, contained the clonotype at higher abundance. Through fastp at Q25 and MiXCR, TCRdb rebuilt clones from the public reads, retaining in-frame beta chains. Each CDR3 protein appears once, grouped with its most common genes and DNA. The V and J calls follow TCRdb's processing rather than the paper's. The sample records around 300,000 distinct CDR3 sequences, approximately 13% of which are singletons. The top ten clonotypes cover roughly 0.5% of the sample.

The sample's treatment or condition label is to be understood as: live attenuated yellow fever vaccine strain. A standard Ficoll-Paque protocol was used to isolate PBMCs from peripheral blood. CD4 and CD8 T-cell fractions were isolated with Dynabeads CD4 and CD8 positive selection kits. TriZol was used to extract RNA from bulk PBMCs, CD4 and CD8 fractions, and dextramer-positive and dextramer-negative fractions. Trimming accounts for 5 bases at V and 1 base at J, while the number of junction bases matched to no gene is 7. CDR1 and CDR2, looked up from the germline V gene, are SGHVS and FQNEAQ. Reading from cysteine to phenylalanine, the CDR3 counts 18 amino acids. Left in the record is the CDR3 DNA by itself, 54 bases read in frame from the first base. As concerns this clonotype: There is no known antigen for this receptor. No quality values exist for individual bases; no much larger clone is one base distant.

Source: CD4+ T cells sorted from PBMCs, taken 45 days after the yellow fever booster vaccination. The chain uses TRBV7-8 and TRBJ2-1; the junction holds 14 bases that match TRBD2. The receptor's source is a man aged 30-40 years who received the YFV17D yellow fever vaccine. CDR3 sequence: CASSRGTSGSASYNEQFF. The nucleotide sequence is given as TGTGCCAGCAGCCGAGGGACTAGCGGGAGTGCTTCCTACAATGAGCAGTTCTTC. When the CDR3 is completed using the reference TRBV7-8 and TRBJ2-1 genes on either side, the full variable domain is GAGVSQSPRYKVAKRGQDVALRCDPISGHVSLFWYQQALGQGPEFLTYFQNEAQLDKSGLPSDRFFAERPEGSVSTLKIQRTQQEDSAVYLCASSRGTSGSASYNEQFFGPGTRLTVL.